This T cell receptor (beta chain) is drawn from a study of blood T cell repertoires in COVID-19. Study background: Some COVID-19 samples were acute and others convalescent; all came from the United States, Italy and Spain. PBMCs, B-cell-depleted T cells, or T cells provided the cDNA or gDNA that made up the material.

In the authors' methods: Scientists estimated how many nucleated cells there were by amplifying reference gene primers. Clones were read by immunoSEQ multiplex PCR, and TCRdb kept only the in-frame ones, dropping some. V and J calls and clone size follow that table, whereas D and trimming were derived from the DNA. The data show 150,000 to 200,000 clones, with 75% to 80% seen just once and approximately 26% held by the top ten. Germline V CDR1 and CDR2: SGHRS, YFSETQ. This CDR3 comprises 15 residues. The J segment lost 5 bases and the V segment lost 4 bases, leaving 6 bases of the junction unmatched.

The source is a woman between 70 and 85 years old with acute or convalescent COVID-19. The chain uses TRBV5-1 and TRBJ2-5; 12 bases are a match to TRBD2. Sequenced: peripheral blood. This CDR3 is CASSPLAGGPETQYF. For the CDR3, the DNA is TGCGCCAGCAGCCCGCTAGCGGGAGGGCCGGAGACCCAGTACTTC.